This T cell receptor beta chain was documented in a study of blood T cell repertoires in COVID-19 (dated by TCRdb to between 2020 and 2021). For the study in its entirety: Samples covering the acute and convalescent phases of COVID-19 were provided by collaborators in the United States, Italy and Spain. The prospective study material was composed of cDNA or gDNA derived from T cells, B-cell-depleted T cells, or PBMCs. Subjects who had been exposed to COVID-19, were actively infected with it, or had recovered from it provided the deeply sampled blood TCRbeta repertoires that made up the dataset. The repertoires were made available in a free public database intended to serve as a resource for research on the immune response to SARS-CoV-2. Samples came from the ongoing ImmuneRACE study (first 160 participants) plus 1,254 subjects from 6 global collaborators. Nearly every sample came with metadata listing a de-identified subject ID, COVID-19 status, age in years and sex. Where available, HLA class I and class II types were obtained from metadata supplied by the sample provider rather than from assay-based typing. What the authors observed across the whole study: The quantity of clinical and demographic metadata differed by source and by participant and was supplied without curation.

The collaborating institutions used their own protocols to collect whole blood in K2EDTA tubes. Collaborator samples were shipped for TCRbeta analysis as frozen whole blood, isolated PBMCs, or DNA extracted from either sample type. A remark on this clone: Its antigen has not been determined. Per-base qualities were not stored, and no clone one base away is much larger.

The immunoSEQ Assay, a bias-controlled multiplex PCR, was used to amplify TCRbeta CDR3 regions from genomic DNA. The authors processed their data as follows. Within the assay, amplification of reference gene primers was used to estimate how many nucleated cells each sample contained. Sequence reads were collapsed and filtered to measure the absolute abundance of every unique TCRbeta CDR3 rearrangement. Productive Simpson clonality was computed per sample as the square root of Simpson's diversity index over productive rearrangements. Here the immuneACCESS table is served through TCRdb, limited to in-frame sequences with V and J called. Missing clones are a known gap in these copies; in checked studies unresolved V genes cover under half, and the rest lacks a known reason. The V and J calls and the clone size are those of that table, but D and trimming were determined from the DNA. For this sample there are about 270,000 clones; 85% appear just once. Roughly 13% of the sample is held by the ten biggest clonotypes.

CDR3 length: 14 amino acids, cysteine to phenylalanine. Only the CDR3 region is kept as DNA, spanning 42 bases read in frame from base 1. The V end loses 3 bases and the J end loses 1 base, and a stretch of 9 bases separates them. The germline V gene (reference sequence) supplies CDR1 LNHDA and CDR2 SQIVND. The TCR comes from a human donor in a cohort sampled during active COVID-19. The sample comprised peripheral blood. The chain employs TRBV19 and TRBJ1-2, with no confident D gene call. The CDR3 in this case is CASSMGQLNYGYTF. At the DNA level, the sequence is TGTGCCAGTAGTATGGGCCAGCTTAACTATGGCTACACCTTC.